One sample yielded the 9 T cell receptor beta chains listed below, sequenced in a study of T cells in Graves' hyperthyroidism and ophthalmopathy. Template material for amplifying TCR beta CDR3 regions consisted of RNA transcripts. HTBI primers were employed in a first-round RT-PCR of the TCR CDR3. Each CDR3 protein gets one entry after TCRdb re-called the multiplex PCR reads with MiXCR. The sample has 300,000 to 450,000 distinct CDR3 sequences; about 13% are singletons. Sequencing was performed on blood. These receptors were collected from a woman younger than 30 with Graves' hyperthyroidism.

On this clonotype itself: A much larger clone differs from this one at a single base, so this may be a read error. V gene TRBV7-9 combines with J gene TRBJ2-5; D may be TRBD2 (6 bases). This CDR3 has 13 residues. The germline V gene encodes CDR1 SEHNR and CDR2 FQNEAQ (reference sequence). The CDR3 DNA is TGTGACAGCAGCTCGGTCGGAAGGCAGGGAGGAAACTTC. It codes for CDSSSVGRQGGNF.

This clonotype was seen at least ten times. The gene calls are TRBV9 and TRBJ1-5, with D uncertain. Per germline, CDR1 SGDLS and CDR2 YYNGEE. CDR3 length equals 20 residues. V lost 0 bases and J 4 bases, leaving 26 bases between the germline ends. Here the CDR3 reads CASSVVVSGQAESMNQPQHF. In DNA, the CDR3 is TGTGCCAGCAGCGTAGTTGTTTCCGGGCAGGCTGAATCTATGAATCAGCCCCAGCATTTT. Variable domain in full (rest from reference TRBV9 and TRBJ1-5): DSGVTQTPKHLITATGQRVTLRCSPRSGDLSVYWYQQSLDQGLQFLIQYYNGEERAKGNILERFSAQQFPDLHSELNLSSLELGDSALYFCASSVVVSGQAESMNQPQHFGDGTRLSIL.

This clonotype occurred many times. The chain combines TRBV27 with TRBJ2-4; 8 nucleotides match TRBD1. The V and J ends lost 2 bases and 7 bases, in that order; junction bases with no gene match: 4. Germline loops: CDR1 MNHEY, CDR2 SMNVEV (reference sequence). The CDR3 is 14 residues long. The CDR3 spells CASSLRQGWNIQYF. The CDR3 coding sequence is TGTGCCAGCAGTTTAAGACAGGGGTGGAACATTCAGTACTTC.

This clonotype was seen a handful of times. The genes are TRBV7-7 and TRBJ1-1, with a weak D call TRBD1 (5 bases). There are 12 residues in the CDR3. Germline lookup yields CDR1 SSHAT and CDR2 FNYEAQ (reference sequence). CDR3 residues: CARGRPNTEAFF. The CDR3 nucleotides read TGTGCTAGGGGACGGCCGAACACTGAAGCTTTCTTT.

CDR3 loop: CASTNHRAWSAGELFF. CDR3 DNA sequence: TGTGCCAGTACCAATCACAGGGCTTGGTCGGCCGGGGAGCTGTTTTTT. V and J are TRBV19 and TRBJ2-2; maybe TRBD1 (6 bases). V dropped 7 bases and J dropped 6 bases, with 21 bases sitting between them. The CDR3 covers 16 residues. Germline CDR1 LNHDA, CDR2 SQIVND (reference sequence).

This clonotype showed up just a few times. The CDR3 DNA sequence: TGTGCCAGCTCCCCCCCGGACAGTGACCCCAAAAACATTCAGTACTTC. Translating it yields CASSPPDSDPKNIQYF. The J gene is TRBJ2-4, the V gene TRBV18, with TRBD1 as a possible D gene (6 bases). There are 16 residues in the CDR3. Trimming cost V 6 bases and J 2 bases, with 17 bases left between them. Germline CDR1 KGHSH, CDR2 LQKENI.

This clonotype has at least ten counts. The genes are TRBV12-3 or TRBV12-4 and TRBJ2-2; 7 bases map to TRBD2. Trimming cost V 10 bases and J 0 bases; bases outside gene matches: 2. This CDR3 region has 13 residues. Here the CDR3 reads CATRGANTGELFF. The CDR3 DNA follows: TGTGCCACACGGGGGGCGAACACCGGGGAGCTGTTTTTT.

This clonotype was seen repeatedly, ten times or more. The chain has TRBV12-3 or TRBV12-4 and TRBJ2-2; 9 nucleotides match TRBD2. The CDR3 has 15 amino acids. After removal of 6 bases from V and 8 bases from J, the junction contained 10 bases not matched to a gene. Here the CDR3 reads CASSAPWTSVGELFF. The DNA for the CDR3 is TGTGCCAGCAGCGCCCCGTGGACTAGCGTTGGGGAGCTGTTTTTT.

This clonotype came up many times. The chain uses TRBV20-1 and TRBJ2-7; 11 bases are shared with TRBD1. Germline lookup yields CDR1 DFQATT and CDR2 SNEGSKA (reference sequence). The CDR3 spans 15 residues. Trimming at V came to 0 bases and at J to 5 bases, leaving 6 bases not matched to a gene. CDR3 sequence: CSARDRDRGRNEQYF. The CDR3 nucleotides read TGCAGTGCTAGAGATCGGGACAGGGGGAGGAACGAGCAGTACTTC.